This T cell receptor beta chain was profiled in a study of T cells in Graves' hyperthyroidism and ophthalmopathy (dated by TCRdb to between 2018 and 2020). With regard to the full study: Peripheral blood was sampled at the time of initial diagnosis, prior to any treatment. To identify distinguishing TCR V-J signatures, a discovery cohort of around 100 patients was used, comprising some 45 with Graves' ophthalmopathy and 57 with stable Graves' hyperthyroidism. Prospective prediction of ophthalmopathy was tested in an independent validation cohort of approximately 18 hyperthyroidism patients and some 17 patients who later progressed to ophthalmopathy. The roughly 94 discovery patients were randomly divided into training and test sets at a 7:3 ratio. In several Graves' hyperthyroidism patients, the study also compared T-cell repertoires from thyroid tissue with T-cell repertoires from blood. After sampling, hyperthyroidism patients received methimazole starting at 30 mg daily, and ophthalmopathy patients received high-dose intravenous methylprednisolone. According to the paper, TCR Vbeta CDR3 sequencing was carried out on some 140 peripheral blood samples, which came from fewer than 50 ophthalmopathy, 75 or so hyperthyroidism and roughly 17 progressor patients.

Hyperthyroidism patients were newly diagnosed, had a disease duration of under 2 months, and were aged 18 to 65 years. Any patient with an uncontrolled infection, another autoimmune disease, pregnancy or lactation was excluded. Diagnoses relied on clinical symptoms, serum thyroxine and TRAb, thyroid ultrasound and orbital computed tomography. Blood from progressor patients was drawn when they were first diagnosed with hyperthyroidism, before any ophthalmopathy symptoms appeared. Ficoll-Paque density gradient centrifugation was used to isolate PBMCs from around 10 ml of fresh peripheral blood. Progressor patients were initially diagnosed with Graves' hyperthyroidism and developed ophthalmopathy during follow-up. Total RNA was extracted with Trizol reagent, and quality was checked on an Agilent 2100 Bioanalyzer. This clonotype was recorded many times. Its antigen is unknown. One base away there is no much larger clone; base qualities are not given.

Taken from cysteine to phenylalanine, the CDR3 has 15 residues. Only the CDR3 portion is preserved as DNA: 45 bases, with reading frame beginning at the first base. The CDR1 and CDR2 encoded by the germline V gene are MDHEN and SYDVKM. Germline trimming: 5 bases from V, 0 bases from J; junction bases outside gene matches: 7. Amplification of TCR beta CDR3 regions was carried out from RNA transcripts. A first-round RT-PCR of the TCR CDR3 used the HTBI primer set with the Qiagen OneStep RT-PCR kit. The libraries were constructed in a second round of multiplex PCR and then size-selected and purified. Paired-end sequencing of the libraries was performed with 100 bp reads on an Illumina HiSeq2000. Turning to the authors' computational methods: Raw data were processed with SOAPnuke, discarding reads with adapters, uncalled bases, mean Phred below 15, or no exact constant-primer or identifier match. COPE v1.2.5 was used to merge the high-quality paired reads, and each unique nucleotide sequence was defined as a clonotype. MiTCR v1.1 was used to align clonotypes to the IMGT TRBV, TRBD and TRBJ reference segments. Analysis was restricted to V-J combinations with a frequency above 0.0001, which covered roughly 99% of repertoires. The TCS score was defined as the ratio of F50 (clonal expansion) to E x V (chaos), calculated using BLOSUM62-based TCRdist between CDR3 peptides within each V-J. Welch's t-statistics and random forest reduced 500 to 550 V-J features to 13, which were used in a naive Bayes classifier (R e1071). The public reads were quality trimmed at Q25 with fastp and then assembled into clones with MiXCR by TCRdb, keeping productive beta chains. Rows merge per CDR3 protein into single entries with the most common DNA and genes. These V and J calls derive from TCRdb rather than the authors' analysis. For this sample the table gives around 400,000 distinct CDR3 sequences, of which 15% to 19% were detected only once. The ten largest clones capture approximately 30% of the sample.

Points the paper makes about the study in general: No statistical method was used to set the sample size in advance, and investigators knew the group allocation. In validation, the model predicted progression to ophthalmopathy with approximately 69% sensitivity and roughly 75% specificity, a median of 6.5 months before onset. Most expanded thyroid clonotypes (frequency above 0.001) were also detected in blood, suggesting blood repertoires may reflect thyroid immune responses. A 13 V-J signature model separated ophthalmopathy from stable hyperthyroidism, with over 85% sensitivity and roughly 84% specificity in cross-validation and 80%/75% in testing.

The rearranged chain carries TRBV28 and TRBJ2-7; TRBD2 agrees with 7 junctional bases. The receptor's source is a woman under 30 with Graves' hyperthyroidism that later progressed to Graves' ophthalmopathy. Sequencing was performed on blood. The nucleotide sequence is TGTGCCAGCAGTCCGACTAGCTTCAGCTCCTACGAGCAGTACTTC. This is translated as CASSPTSFSSYEQYF.